These T cell receptor beta chains were read from a single sample in a study of cytomegalovirus exposure and HLA in healthy donors. Sequenced by immunoSEQ multiplex PCR; TCRdb stores in-frame clones only, minus some. The table lists 95,000 to 150,000 clones, roughly 73% of them singletons. Material for sequencing was PBMCs. The receptors were sampled from a man in his 60s in good health and CMV-seropositive. Both conserved end residues are part of each CDR3. The D gene is left open where the match is weak. Expanded clones get a size class; other rows say once, few or many, or leave the size out.

>TRBV30|-|TRBJ2-7|-
CAWSVSLYYEQYF
TGTGCCTGGAGTGTATCCCTCTACTACGAGCAGTACTTC
>TRBV7-3|-|TRBJ2-2|-
CASSPPGTGELFF
TGTGCCAGCAGCCCACCGGGGACCGGGGAGCTGTTTTTT
>TRBV19|-|TRBJ1-2|TRBD1
CASTAGQEYGYTF
TGTGCCAGTACCGCGGGACAGGAGTATGGCTACACCTTC
>TRBV4-2|once|TRBJ2-1|TRBD2
CASSQSSGTSGGAHEQFF
TGTGCCAGCAGCCAATCTTCCGGGACTAGCGGGGGGGCGCATGAGCAGTTCTTC
>TRBV28|once|TRBJ1-6|-
CASSAGKRDNSPLHF
TGTGCCAGCAGCGCGGGGAAGAGGGATAATTCACCCCTCCACTTT
>TRBV5-6|-|TRBJ1-5|-
CASSSDISNQPQHF
TGTGCCAGCAGCTCGGACATTAGCAATCAGCCCCAGCATTTT
>TRBV2|-|TRBJ1-2|-
CASRGDGEAYYGYTF
TGTGCCAGCAGGGGAGACGGGGAGGCGTACTATGGCTACACCTTC
>TRBV7-9|-|TRBJ2-5|-
CASSFGTTEETQYF
TGTGCCAGCAGCTTCGGGACAACTGAAGAGACCCAGTACTTC
>TRBV5-1|few|TRBJ2-5|TRBD2
CASSPLDGGYQETQYF
TGCGCCAGCAGCCCCCTCGACGGGGGGTACCAAGAGACCCAGTACTTC
>TRBV9|-|TRBJ2-5|-
CASSVEGRGAQYF
TGTGCCAGCAGCGTAGAGGGCAGGGGTGCCCAGTACTTC
>TRBV30|few|TRBJ1-1|TRBD1
CAWNLQGPANTEAFF
TGTGCCTGGAATCTACAGGGGCCCGCGAACACTGAAGCTTTCTTT
>TRBV10-1|-|TRBJ2-5|TRBD1
CASRRTGAYVGGKTQYF
TGCGCCAGCAGAAGGACAGGGGCGTACGTTGGCGGGAAGACCCAGTACTTC
>TRBV4-2|-|TRBJ2-1|TRBD2
CASSYGTSGGGEQFF
TGTGCCAGCAGCTACGGGACTAGCGGGGGCGGTGAGCAGTTCTTC
>TRBV6-1|-|TRBJ1-5|TRBD1
CASSGDRGLYQPQHF
TGTGCCAGCAGTGGTGACAGGGGGCTATACCAGCCCCAGCATTTT
>TRBV27|-|TRBJ1-6|TRBD1
CASSRPRDRYNSPLHF
TGTGCCAGCAGTCGGCCCCGGGACAGATATAATTCACCCCTCCACTTT
>TRBV6-5|-|TRBJ2-2|TRBD2
CASKLPTSGAGELFF
TGTGCCAGCAAATTACCGACTAGCGGGGCCGGGGAGCTGTTTTTT
>TRBV5-1|-|TRBJ1-1|TRBD1
CASSLRTGNTEAFF
TGCGCCAGCAGCTTAAGGACAGGGAACACTGAAGCTTTCTTT
>TRBV5-1|-|TRBJ2-7|-
CASRATGTTYEQYF
TGCGCCAGCAGGGCCACAGGGACTACCTACGAGCAGTACTTC
>TRBV18|once|TRBJ1-2|-
CASSPPGQDGGYTF
TGTGCCAGCTCACCACCGGGGCAGGACGGTGGCTACACCTTC
>TRBV18|-|TRBJ2-5|-
CASSPGVRGEETQYF
TGTGCCAGCTCACCAGGCGTCAGGGGGGAAGAGACCCAGTACTTC
>TRBV5-5|-|TRBJ2-5|TRBD2
CASSDPGGGETQYF
TGTGCCAGCAGCGACCCGGGGGGAGGTGAGACCCAGTACTTC
>TRBV29-1|-|TRBJ2-5|TRBD2
CSGAGEETQYF
TGCAGCGGTGCGGGAGAGGAGACCCAGTACTTC
>TRBV28|once|TRBJ1-4|TRBD1
CASTTADRDEKLFF
TGTGCCAGCACTACTGCGGACAGGGACGAAAAACTGTTTTTT
>TRBV11-2|-|TRBJ1-2|TRBD1
CASSLMVGTETYGYTF
TGTGCCAGCAGCTTAATGGTTGGGACAGAAACCTATGGCTACACCTTC
>TRBV4-1|-|TRBJ2-1|-
CASSQEASYNEQFF
TGCGCCAGCAGCCAAGAGGCCTCCTACAATGAGCAGTTCTTC
>TRBV2|-|TRBJ1-1|-
CASSDNGEYTEAFF
TGTGCCAGCAGTGACAATGGGGAGTACACTGAAGCTTTCTTT
>TRBV18|-|TRBJ2-1|-
CASSPRGVSEQFF
TGTGCCAGCTCACCACGGGGGGTTTCTGAGCAGTTCTTC
>TRBV7-2|-|TRBJ1-4|TRBD1
CASSPGTAEKLFF
TGTGCCAGCAGCCCCGGGACAGCTGAAAAACTGTTTTTT
>TRBV20-1|-|TRBJ1-2|-
CSASGSGYTF
TGCAGTGCTTCAGGCTCTGGCTACACCTTC
>TRBV6-5|once|TRBJ2-7|TRBD1
CASSSVGQVNYEQYF
TGTGCCAGCAGTTCAGTCGGACAGGTAAACTACGAGCAGTACTTC
>TRBV6-6|few|TRBJ1-2|TRBD1
CASSPGTGYGYTF
TGTGCCAGCAGCCCCGGGACAGGCTATGGCTACACCTTC
>TRBV7-8|-|TRBJ2-3|-
CASSAARSDTQYF
TGTGCCAGCAGCGCCGCTAGATCAGATACGCAGTATTTT
>TRBV6-1|-|TRBJ2-5|-
CASKGWEYQETQYF
TGTGCCAGCAAGGGATGGGAGTACCAAGAGACCCAGTACTTC
>TRBV30|-|TRBJ1-2|-
CAWSEIGPGVSGYTF
TGTGCCTGGAGTGAAATCGGTCCAGGGGTGAGTGGCTACACCTTC
>TRBV28|few|TRBJ2-2|TRBD1
CASSFAGGMSGELFF
TGTGCCAGCAGTTTTGCAGGGGGCATGTCCGGGGAGCTGTTTTTT
>TRBV15|-|TRBJ2-5|-
CATSFQGAQYF
TGTGCCACCAGCTTCCAAGGGGCCCAGTACTTC
>TRBV5-1|few|TRBJ2-6|TRBD1
CASSFTGGAGGANVLTF
TGCGCCAGCAGCTTTACAGGGGGCGCGGGTGGGGCCAACGTCCTGACTTTC